The 31 T cell receptor beta chains below all came from one sample that was sequenced in a study of blood T cells in healthy people across ages. It was with a sample-barcoded 5' primer and a J-beta primer mix that a second PCR of roughly 7 to 12 cycles was run. TCRdb reprocessed the 5' RACE reads with MiXCR, giving one entry per CDR3 protein. Altogether roughly 1 million distinct CDR3 sequences are present, almost 25% being singletons, with the ten largest covering approximately 0.71%. The same sample was also studied in work on T cells of mothers and their children.

Sequencing was done on a sample of blood. All receptors derive from a girl aged 2 to 10 in good health.

This clonotype appeared many times. The rearrangement uses TRBV4-2 and TRBJ1-1; D is perhaps TRBD1 (5 bases). Per germline, CDR1 LGHNA and CDR2 YNFKEQ. CDR3 length: 15 residues. Trimming took 3 bases from V and 3 from J, leaving 14 bases between them. In DNA, the CDR3 is TGTGCCAGCAGCCACCCCGGGGCCGGGTACACTGAAGCTTTCTTT. It encodes CASSHPGAGYTEAFF.

V is TRBV3-1 and J is TRBJ2-5, with 13 nucleotides matching TRBD2. V trimming: 5 bases; J trimming: 5 bases; junction bases outside the gene matches: 8. Germline CDR1 and CDR2: LGHDT and YNNKEL (reference sequence). The CDR3 contains 16 residues. The CDR3 reads CASSNRTSGSWETQYF. In nucleotides, the CDR3 is TGTGCCAGCAGCAATAGGACTAGCGGGAGCTGGGAGACCCAGTACTTC.

The J gene is TRBJ2-4, the V gene TRBV28, with 7 positions matching TRBD1. There are 16 residues in the CDR3. The germline V gene has CDR1 MDHEN and CDR2 SYDVKM. The ends lost 3 bases at V and 6 bases at J; junction bases unmatched: 11. This CDR3 reads CASSLRVGGRGNIQYF. The CDR3 region has the DNA TGTGCCAGCAGTTTGCGGGTAGGGGGCCGGGGAAACATTCAGTACTTC. The complete variable domain, with remaining parts taken from reference TRBV28 and TRBJ2-4, reads DVKVTQSSRYLVKRTGEKVFLECVQDMDHENMFWYRQDPGLGLRLIYFSYDVKMKEKGDIPEGYSVSREKKERFSLILESASTNQTSMYLCASSLRVGGRGNIQYFGAGTRLSVL.

On this clonotype itself: Sequence at one end of the junction differs from germline and may be a read error. V usage is TRBV20-1 and J usage is TRBJ1-5; possibly TRBD1 for D (5 bases). The CDR3 sequence is 13 residues long. CDR1 and CDR2 from the germline V gene are DFQATT and SNEGSKA (reference sequence). Here the CDR3 DNA reads TGCAGTGCTACCGACAGTAGCAATCGGCCCCAGCATTTT. Translated, it gives CSATDSSNRPQHF.

This clonotype has only one observation. This chain uses TRBV7-6 with TRBJ1-2; 7 nucleotides agree with TRBD1. The CDR3 is 14 residues long. Germline CDR1 reads SGHVS; CDR2 reads FNYEAQ. V was clipped by 1 base and J by 8 bases; unmatched bases: 7. Written as DNA, the CDR3 is TGTGCCAGCAGCTTAGACACAGGGGCGGGAGGCTACACCTTC. Protein sequence: CASSLDTGAGGYTF.

This rearrangement joins TRBV28 to TRBJ2-7; TRBD1 matches 7 bases. V shed 6 bases and J 2 bases; nucleotides not matched to a gene: 10. The V gene's germline CDR1 is MDHEN and CDR2 SYDVKM. The CDR3 totals 15 residues. As DNA, the CDR3 is TGTGCCAGCAGAACTTCCGGGACAGCAACCTACGAGCAGTACTTC. It is translated as CASRTSGTATYEQYF.

The gene calls are TRBV10-3 and TRBJ2-7; 7 nucleotides agree with TRBD1. The J call is doubtful: the DNA matches TRBJ2-1 better. The CDR3 has 13 amino acids. CDR1 is ENHRY, CDR2 SYGVKD, per germline. CDR3 sequence (DNA): TGTGCCACAGGGGGAAGAACCGACAATGAGCAGTTCTTC. Its protein product is CATGGRTDNEQFF.

This clonotype was counted a few times. The genes are TRBV5-1 and TRBJ2-5; TRBD1 might be the D (6 bases). Germline CDR1 SGHRS, CDR2 YFSETQ. V lost 3 bases, J lost 5 bases, and 17 bases lay in between. The CDR3 spans 15 residues. The CDR3 loop is CASSSDRLQWETQYF. The CDR3 DNA sequence: TGCGCCAGCAGCTCCGACAGGCTTCAGTGGGAGACCCAGTACTTC.

V usage is TRBV20-1 and J usage is TRBJ1-6; 7 bases line up with TRBD1. The CDR3 contains 14 residues. V trimming: 5 bases; J trimming: 6 bases; junction bases outside the gene matches: 7. Per the germline V gene, CDR1 is DFQATT and CDR2 is SNEGSKA (reference sequence). The CDR3 sequence: CSAPDRISNSPLHF. The CDR3 nucleotides read TGCAGTGCTCCGGACAGGATCTCTAATTCACCCCTCCACTTT.

This clonotype has only a few counts. The V and J genes are TRBV14 and TRBJ2-5, with D perhaps assigned TRBD1 or TRBD2 (5 bases each). Trimming took off 4 bases at V and 3 bases at J, with 27 bases between the two ends. In germline, CDR1 is SGHDN, CDR2 FVKESK. The length of the CDR3 is 19 residues. The DNA for the CDR3 is TGTGCCAGCAGCCCCTTACTGGGATCGCGAGAGGGGTCGGAAGAGACCCAGTACTTC. It encodes CASSPLLGSREGSEETQYF. Full variable domain (missing parts from reference TRBV14 and TRBJ2-5): EAGVTQFPSHSVIEKGQTVTLRCDPISGHDNLYWYRRVMGKEIKFLLHFVKESKQDESGMPNNRFLAERTGGTYSTLKVQPAELEDSGVYFCASSPLLGSREGSEETQYFGPGTRLLVL.

This chain links TRBV3-1 with TRBJ2-7; 7 positions agree with TRBD2. The CDR3 has 15 amino acids. Trimming at V came to 7 bases and at J to 3 bases, leaving 12 bases not matched to a gene. Looked up from germline, CDR1 is LGHDT and CDR2 is YNNKEL (reference sequence). The DNA for the CDR3 is TGTGCCAGCAATCACCCCCGGGACTACCTCTACGAGCAGTACTTC. This encodes CASNHPRDYLYEQYF.

This clonotype has a count of ten or more. This chain links TRBV6-6 with TRBJ1-1; a weak D match, TRBD1 (6 bases). V lost 8 bases to trimming and J lost 9 bases, with 25 bases between them. CDR1 MNHNY and CDR2 SVGAGI come from the germline V gene (reference sequence). The CDR3 extends over 15 amino acids. The CDR3 reads CASWNQDRLLSQAFF. In DNA form, the CDR3 reads TGTGCCAGCTGGAACCAGGACAGACTCTTGAGTCAAGCTTTCTTT.

This clonotype was counted between two and nine times. The chain uses TRBV7-2 and TRBJ2-7; D is ambiguous. Between the trimmed V and J ends, which lost 2 bases and 4 bases, there was a span of 12 bases. Germline loops: CDR1 SGHTA, CDR2 FQGNSA. The CDR3 runs to 14 residues. The CDR3 protein is CASSLLSGQYEQYF. The CDR3 region has the DNA TGTGCCAGCAGCTTACTTTCGGGCCAATACGAGCAGTACTTC.

V usage is TRBV6-1 and J usage is TRBJ2-2; the D gene could be TRBD1 or TRBD2 (5 bases each). The CDR3 extends over 16 amino acids. CDR1 and CDR2 from the germline V gene are MNHNS and SASEGT. V was trimmed by 2 bases and J by 2 bases, leaving 12 bases between them. The CDR3 DNA is TGTGCCAGCAGTGAAAACCGAGGGGTAAACACCGGGGAGCTGTTTTTT. Amino acid sequence: CASSENRGVNTGELFF.

The chain couples TRBV7-9 to TRBJ1-5; possible D gene TRBD1, 6 bases. From germline, CDR1 is SEHNR and CDR2 FQNEAQ (reference sequence). Trimming stripped 5 bases from V and 5 bases from J, with 13 bases between. The CDR3 runs 14 residues. The CDR3 reads CASSQQGIDQPQHF. The CDR3 DNA sequence: TGTGCCAGCAGCCAACAGGGCATAGATCAGCCCCAGCATTTT. The full variable domain, in which reference TRBV7-9 and TRBJ1-5 provide the parts outside the CDR3, is DTGVSQNPRHKITKRGQNVTFRCDPISEHNRLYWYRQTLGQGPEFLTYFQNEAQLEKSRLLSDRFSAERPKGSFSTLEIQRTEQGDSAMYLCASSQQGIDQPQHFGDGTRLSIL.

This clonotype turned up a few times. This chain uses TRBV29-1 with TRBJ2-5, with D tentatively TRBD1 (5 bases). The germline V and J ends were trimmed by 1 base and 9 bases, with 12 bases remaining between them. CDR3 length: 12 amino acids. Germline values: CDR1 SQVTM, CDR2 ANQGSEA. CDR3 nucleotides: TGCAGCGTTGAAGGTCTGGACACTCCCCAGTACTTC. Its protein is CSVEGLDTPQYF. Complete variable domain (other parts from reference TRBV29-1 and TRBJ2-5): SAVISQKPSRDICQRGTSLTIQCQVDSQVTMMFWYRQQPGQSLTLIATANQGSEATYESGFVIDKFPISRPNLTFSTLTVSNMSPEDSSIYLCSVEGLDTPQYFGPGTRLLVL.

The chain combines TRBV20-1 with TRBJ1-2; D is possibly TRBD1 (5 bases). Germline loops: CDR1 DFQATT, CDR2 SNEGSKA (reference sequence). Trimming removed 8 bases at V and 2 bases at J, with 12 bases between. This CDR3 is 12 amino acids long. The CDR3 nucleotides read TGCAGTACAAACAGGAAGAACTATGGCTACACCTTC. Residues: CSTNRKNYGYTF.

There are a few counts of this clonotype. V is TRBV4-2 and J is TRBJ2-5; possibly TRBD1 for D (6 bases). The better agreement between TRBJ2-7 and the DNA end casts doubt on the J call. The germline V gene has CDR1 LGHNA and CDR2 YNFKEQ. CDR3 size: 15 residues. The CDR3 loop is CASSQDWDIAYEQYF. The CDR3 nucleotides are TGTGCCAGCAGCCAAGATTGGGACATAGCCTACGAGCAGTACTTC.

V gene TRBV12-3 or TRBV12-4 combines with J gene TRBJ1-1, with a possible D match to TRBD1 (5 bases). V was cut by 6 bases and J by 10 bases, with 12 bases left in between. The CDR3 loop spans 11 amino acids. CDR3 loop: CASRTGTRAFF. The CDR3 DNA is TGTGCCAGCAGGACCGGGACGAGAGCTTTCTTT.

This clonotype was observed a handful of times. The chain couples TRBV27 to TRBJ1-2, with a weak D call TRBD1 (5 bases). The CDR3 has 12 amino acids. The ends were cut back, 4 bases at V and 8 bases at J, with 11 bases in the middle. Germline V CDR1 and CDR2: MNHEY, SMNVEV (reference sequence). CDR3 in amino acids: CASSSGATGYTF. The CDR3 DNA reads TGTGCCAGCAGTTCTGGGGCGACGGGCTACACCTTC.

This clonotype was seen more than once but under ten times. The rearrangement uses TRBV9 and TRBJ2-1, with 7 bases lining up with TRBD1. CDR1 is SGDLS, CDR2 YYNGEE, per germline. CDR3 length: 13 amino acids. J was trimmed by 8 bases and V by 3 bases; bases with no gene match: 5. The CDR3 nucleotides read TGTGCCAGCAGCGCACAGGGGTGGGATGAGCAGTTCTTC. Protein product: CASSAQGWDEQFF.

This chain links TRBV12-3 or TRBV12-4 with TRBJ2-5, with 11 bases matching TRBD2. This CDR3 comprises 16 residues. V shed 5 bases and J 2 bases; nucleotides not matched to a gene: 7. This CDR3 is CASSPLAGGTQETQYF. CDR3 DNA sequence: TGTGCCAGCAGTCCTTTAGCGGGGGGGACTCAAGAGACCCAGTACTTC.

The sample holds a few counts of this clonotype. The rearrangement joins TRBV29-1 to TRBJ2-7; no clear D. Trimming removed 4 bases at V and 0 bases at J, with 7 bases between. Germline CDR1 is SQVTM and CDR2 is ANQGSEA. The CDR3 is 12 residues long. For the CDR3, the DNA is TGCAGCGTTGGCACCAACTCCTACGAGCAGTACTTC. As protein: CSVGTNSYEQYF.

This clonotype was picked up a small number of times. This chain links TRBV12-3 or TRBV12-4 with TRBJ1-1; tentatively, D is TRBD1 (5 bases). The CDR3 is 12 residues long. The V end lost 7 bases, the J end lost 5 bases, and 11 bases lay between the germline ends. In nucleotides, the CDR3 is TGTGCCAGCAACCAGGGAGGAACTGAAGCTTTCTTT. Translating gives CASNQGGTEAFF.

In its sample, this clonotype was seen a few times. CDR3 sequence: CSASGASGFTDTQYF. DNA for the CDR3: TGCAGTGCTAGCGGGGCTAGCGGGTTCACAGATACGCAGTATTTT. The chain is built from TRBV20-1 and TRBJ2-3, with 8 bases that match TRBD2. There are 15 residues in the CDR3. With V trimmed by 3 bases and J by 2 bases, 7 bases remained unmatched. CDR1 DFQATT and CDR2 SNEGSKA come from the germline V gene (reference sequence).

The CDR3 here is CASSSGTGGFLYEQYF. DNA of the CDR3: TGTGCCAGTAGTAGCGGGACAGGGGGTTTCCTATACGAGCAGTACTTC. J is TRBJ2-7 and V is TRBV19; 11 bases are a match to TRBD1. The CDR3 has 16 amino acids. V dropped 4 bases and J dropped 4; count of bases not matched to a gene: 9. Germline V gene sequence: CDR1 LNHDA, CDR2 SQIVND (reference sequence).

This clonotype was counted only a few times. The CDR3 nucleotides read TGTGCCAGCAGTTTCCCTACTAGCGGGGTTTACAATGAGCAGTTCTTC. Amino acid sequence: CASSFPTSGVYNEQFF. This rearrangement joins TRBV28 to TRBJ2-5, with 10 bases aligning to TRBD2. The last part of the DNA fits TRBJ2-1 better; the J call may be wrong. Germline V gene sequence: CDR1 MDHEN, CDR2 SYDVKM. This CDR3 region has 16 residues.

This clonotype was detected a few times. The chain has TRBV9 and TRBJ2-6; D is unresolved. The length of the CDR3 is 16 residues. Trimming shortened V by 2 bases and J by 0 bases, and 9 bases separated the two germline ends. Looked up from germline, CDR1 is SGDLS and CDR2 is YYNGEE. CDR3 DNA sequence: TGTGCCAGCAGCGTCGGGTCCTACTCTGGGGCCAACGTCCTGACTTTC. Translation gives CASSVGSYSGANVLTF. Combining the CDR3 with reference TRBV9 and TRBJ2-6 gives the whole variable domain DSGVTQTPKHLITATGQRVTLRCSPRSGDLSVYWYQQSLDQGLQFLIQYYNGEERAKGNILERFSAQQFPDLHSELNLSSLELGDSALYFCASSVGSYSGANVLTFGAGSRLTVL.

The J gene is TRBJ1-2, the V gene TRBV6-1; D is ambiguous. This CDR3 contains 15 residues. The germline V gene encodes CDR1 MNHNS and CDR2 SASEGT. Trimming left V 1 base short and J 5 bases short, with 14 bases between. CDR3 sequence reads: CASSEVGIGFYGYTF. As DNA, the CDR3 is TGTGCCAGCAGTGAAGTGGGAATCGGTTTTTATGGCTACACCTTC.

A few counts support this clonotype. The chain couples TRBV28 to TRBJ2-5; 12 nucleotides match TRBD2. CDR3 length: 15 amino acids. The J segment lost 5 bases and the V segment lost 6 bases, leaving 7 bases of the junction unmatched. CDR1 MDHEN and CDR2 SYDVKM come from the germline V gene. The CDR3 region is CASSIGLAGWETQYF. DNA for the CDR3: TGTGCCAGCAGCATCGGACTAGCGGGGTGGGAGACCCAGTACTTC.

This clonotype was recorded at least ten times. The chain has TRBV4-1 and TRBJ2-4, with no clear D. The CDR3 consists of 13 residues. Trimming removed 2 bases at V and 0 bases at J, with 2 bases between. CDR1 and CDR2 from the germline V gene are MGHRA and YSYEKL. The CDR3 protein is CASSQLAKNIQYF. For the CDR3, the DNA is TGCGCCAGCAGCCAACTAGCCAAAAACATTCAGTACTTC.